This TCR beta chain was observed in a study of post-analysis software for immune sequencing data. Whole-study context: Relapsing-remitting, secondary progressive and progressive-relapsing forms made up the multiple sclerosis disease courses.

As for this clonotype: Its antigen is still unknown. A junction end diverges from the germline sequence, so it may reflect a read error.

CDR3 length: 14 residues. CDR1 and CDR2 (germline): SQVTM, ANQGSEA. The authors incorporated unique molecular identifiers into the TCR beta cDNA libraries. Some 500,000 cDNA molecules were recovered from an input of roughly 0.85 to 10 million T cells. TCRdb reprocessed the PCR reads with MiXCR, giving one entry per CDR3 protein. Counted here are 350,000 to 500,000 distinct CDR3 sequences, over 30% occurring once; the ten biggest clones make up 7.5% to 8.5%. Overall study findings and caveats: TRBV5-6, TRBV5-1 and TRBV20-1 belonged to a set of about five TRBV segments that were more frequent in patients than controls. The authors found that F measure strongly co-clustered same-batch samples. The normalized Chao1 diversity of multiple sclerosis patients was significantly lower than that of controls.

This rearrangement joins TRBV29-1 to TRBJ1-2; 9 bases match TRBD1. The sequence came from a girl aged 2 to 10 with multiple sclerosis. Source material: blood. CDR3 in DNA: TGCAGCGTTAGCCAGGGACAGGGAAGGGATGGCTGCACCTTC. As protein: CSVSQGQGRDGCTF.